Sequencing of this T cell receptor beta chain was carried out in a study of shared clonotypes between healthy human individuals. This clone showed up just a few times. Naive CD8 cells lacked CD45RO and underwent positive selection for CCR7, leaving out terminally differentiated effector memory CD45RA+ cells. CDR1 MNHNS and CDR2 SASEGT come from the germline V gene. This CDR3 comprises 17 residues. Trimming removed 3 bases from V and 2 bases from J, with 20 bases in between. Assay used: immunoSEQ multiplex PCR; TCRdb lists only in-frame clones, some missing. Seen here are 500,000 to 700,000 clones, about 95% observed once, and the top ten hold 0.11%.

The sequence derives from a woman aged 30 to 39 in good health. The sequenced sample was naive CD8+ T cells sorted from blood. This chain joins TRBV6-1 and TRBJ2-7, with TRBD1 as a possible D gene (6 bases). The CDR3 reads CASSESARQGWTYEQYF. CDR3 DNA sequence: TGTGCCAGCAGTGAGTCGGCTCGGCAGGGGTGGACCTACGAGCAGTACTTC.